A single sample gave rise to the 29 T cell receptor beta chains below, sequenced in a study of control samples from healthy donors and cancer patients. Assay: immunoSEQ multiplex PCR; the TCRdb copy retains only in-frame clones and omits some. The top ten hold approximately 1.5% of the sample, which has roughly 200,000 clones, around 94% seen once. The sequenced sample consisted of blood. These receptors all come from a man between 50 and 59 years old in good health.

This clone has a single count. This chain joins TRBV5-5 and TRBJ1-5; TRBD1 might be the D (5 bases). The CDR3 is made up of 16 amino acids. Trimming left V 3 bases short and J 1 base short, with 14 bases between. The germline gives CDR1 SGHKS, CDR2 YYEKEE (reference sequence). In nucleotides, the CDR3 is TGTGCCAGCAGCTGGGGCCCTACTGGGAGCAATCAGCCCCAGCATTTT. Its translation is CASSWGPTGSNQPQHF.

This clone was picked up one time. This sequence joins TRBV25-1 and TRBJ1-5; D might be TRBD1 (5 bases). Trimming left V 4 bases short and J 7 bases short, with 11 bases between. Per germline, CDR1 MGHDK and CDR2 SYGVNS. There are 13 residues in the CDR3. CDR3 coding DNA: TGTGCCAGCAGTGCGTCCCGGGACCAGCCCCAGCATTTT. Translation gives CASSASRDQPQHF.

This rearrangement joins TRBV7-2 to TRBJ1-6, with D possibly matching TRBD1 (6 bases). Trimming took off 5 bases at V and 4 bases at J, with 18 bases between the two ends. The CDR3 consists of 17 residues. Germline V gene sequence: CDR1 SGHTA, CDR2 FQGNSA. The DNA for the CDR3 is TGTGCCAGCAGCCCTAACGCTCGGGGGCCATATAATTCACCCCTCCACTTT. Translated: CASSPNARGPYNSPLHF.

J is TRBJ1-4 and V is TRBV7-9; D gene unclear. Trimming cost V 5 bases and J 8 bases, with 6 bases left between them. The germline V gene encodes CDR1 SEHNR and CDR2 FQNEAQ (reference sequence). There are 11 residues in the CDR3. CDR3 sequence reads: CASSPGEKLFF. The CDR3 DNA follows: TGTGCCAGCAGCCCCGGAGAAAAACTGTTTTTT.

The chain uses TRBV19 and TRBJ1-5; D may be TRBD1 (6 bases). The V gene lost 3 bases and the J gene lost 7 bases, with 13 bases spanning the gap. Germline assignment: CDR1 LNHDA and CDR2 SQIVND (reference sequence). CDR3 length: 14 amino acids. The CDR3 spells CASSISTGRQPQHF. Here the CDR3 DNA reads TGTGCCAGTAGTATCAGCACAGGGAGACAGCCCCAGCATTTT.

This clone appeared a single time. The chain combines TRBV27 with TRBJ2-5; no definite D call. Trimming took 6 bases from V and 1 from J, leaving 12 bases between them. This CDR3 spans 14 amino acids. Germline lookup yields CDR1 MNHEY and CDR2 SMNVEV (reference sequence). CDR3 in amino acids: CASSPSTSQETQYF. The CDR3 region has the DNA TGTGCCAGCAGCCCCTCGACAAGCCAAGAGACCCAGTACTTC.

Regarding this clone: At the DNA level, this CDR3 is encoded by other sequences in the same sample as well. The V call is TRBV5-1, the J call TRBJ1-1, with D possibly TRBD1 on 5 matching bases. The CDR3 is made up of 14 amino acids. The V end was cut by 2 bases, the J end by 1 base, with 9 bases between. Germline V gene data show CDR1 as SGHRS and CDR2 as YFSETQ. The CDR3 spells CASSLTGGNTEAFF. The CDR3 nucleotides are TGCGCCAGCAGCTTAACCGGGGGGAACACTGAAGCTTTCTTT.

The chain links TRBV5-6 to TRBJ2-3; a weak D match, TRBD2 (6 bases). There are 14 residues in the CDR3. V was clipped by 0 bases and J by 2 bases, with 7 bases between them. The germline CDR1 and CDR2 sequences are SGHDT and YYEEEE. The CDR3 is CASSLGLDTDTQYF. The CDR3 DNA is TGTGCCAGCAGCTTGGGACTAGACACAGATACGCAGTATTTT.

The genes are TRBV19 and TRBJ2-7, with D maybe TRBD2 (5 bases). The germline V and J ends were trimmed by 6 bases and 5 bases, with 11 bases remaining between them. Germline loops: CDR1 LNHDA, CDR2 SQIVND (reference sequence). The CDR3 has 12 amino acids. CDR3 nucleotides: TGTGCCAGTAGCGGGGAAATTGACGAGCAGTACTTC. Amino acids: CASSGEIDEQYF.

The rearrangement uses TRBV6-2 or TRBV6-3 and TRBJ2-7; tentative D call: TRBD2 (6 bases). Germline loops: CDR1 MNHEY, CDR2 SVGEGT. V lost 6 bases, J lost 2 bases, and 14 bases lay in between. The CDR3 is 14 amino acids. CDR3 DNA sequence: TGTGCCAGCAGCCGACTAGTGGGGACCTACGAGCAGTACTTC. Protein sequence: CASSRLVGTYEQYF.

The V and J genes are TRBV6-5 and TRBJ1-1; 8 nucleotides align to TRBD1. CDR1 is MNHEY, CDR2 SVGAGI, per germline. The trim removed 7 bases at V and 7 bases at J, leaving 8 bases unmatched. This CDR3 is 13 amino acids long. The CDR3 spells CASNQQGVREAFF. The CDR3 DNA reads TGTGCCAGCAACCAACAGGGGGTCCGTGAAGCTTTCTTT.

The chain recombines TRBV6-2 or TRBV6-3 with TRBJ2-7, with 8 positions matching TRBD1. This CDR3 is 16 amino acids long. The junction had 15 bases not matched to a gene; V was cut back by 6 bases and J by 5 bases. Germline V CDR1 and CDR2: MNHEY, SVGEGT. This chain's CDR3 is CASSKTPGQGIHEQYF. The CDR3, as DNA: TGTGCCAGCAGCAAAACCCCCGGACAGGGAATCCACGAGCAGTACTTC.

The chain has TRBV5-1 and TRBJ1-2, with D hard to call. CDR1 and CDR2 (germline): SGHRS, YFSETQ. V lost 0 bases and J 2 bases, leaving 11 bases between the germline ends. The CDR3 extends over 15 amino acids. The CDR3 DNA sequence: TGCGCCAGCAGCTTGGAAGGTTCGAAAAACTATGGCTACACCTTC. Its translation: CASSLEGSKNYGYTF.

In nucleotides, the CDR3 is TGTGCCACCAGCAGAGGGTCCACAGGGGTTCAGCCCCAGCATTTT. It translates to CATSRGSTGVQPQHF. This chain uses TRBV15 with TRBJ1-5; 7 nucleotides match TRBD1. In germline, CDR1 is LNHNV, CDR2 YYDKDF (reference sequence). CDR3 length equals 15 residues. The trim removed 1 base at V and 6 bases at J, leaving 6 bases unmatched.

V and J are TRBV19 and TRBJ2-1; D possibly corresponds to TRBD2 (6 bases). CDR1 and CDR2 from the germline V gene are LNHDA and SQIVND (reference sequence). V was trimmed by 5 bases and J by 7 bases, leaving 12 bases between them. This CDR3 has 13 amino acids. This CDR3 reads CASSAGRKNEQFF. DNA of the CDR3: TGTGCCAGTAGTGCGGGACGGAAAAATGAGCAGTTCTTC. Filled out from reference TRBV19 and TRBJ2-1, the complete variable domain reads DGGITQSPKYLFRKEGQNVTLSCEQNLNHDAMYWYRQDPGQGLRLIYYSQIVNDFQKGDIAEGYSVSREKKESFPLTVTSAQKNPTAFYLCASSAGRKNEQFFGPGTRLTVL.

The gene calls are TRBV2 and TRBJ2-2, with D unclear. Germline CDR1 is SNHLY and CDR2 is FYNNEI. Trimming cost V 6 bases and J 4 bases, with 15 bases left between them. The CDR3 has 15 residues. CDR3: CASRFGPVGTGELFF. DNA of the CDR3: TGTGCCAGCAGATTCGGGCCCGTCGGCACCGGGGAGCTGTTTTTT.

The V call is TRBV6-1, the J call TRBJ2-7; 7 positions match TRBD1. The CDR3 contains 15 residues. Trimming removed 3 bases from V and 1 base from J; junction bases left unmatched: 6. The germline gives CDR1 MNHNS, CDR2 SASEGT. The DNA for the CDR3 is TGTGCCAGCAGTGATCCGGGACAGACGTCCTACGAGCAGTACGTC. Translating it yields CASSDPGQTSYEQYV.

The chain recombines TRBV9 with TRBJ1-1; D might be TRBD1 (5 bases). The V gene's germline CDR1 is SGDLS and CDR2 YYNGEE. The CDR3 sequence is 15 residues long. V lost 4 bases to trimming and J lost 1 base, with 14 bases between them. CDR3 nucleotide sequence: TGTGCCAGCAGCCCCCGGGGGGGGGAGAACACTGAAGCTTTCTTT. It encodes CASSPRGGENTEAFF.

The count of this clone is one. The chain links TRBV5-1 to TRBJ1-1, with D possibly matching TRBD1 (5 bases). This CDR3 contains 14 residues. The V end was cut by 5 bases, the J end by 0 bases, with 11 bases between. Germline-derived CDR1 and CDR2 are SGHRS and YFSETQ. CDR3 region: CASSFAGLNTEAFF. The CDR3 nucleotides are TGCGCCAGCAGTTTCGCAGGGCTGAACACTGAAGCTTTCTTT. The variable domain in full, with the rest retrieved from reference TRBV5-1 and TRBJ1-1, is KAGVTQTPRYLIKTRGQQVTLSCSPISGHRSVSWYQQTPGQGLQFLFEYFSETQRNKGNFPGRFSGRQFSNSRSEMNVSTLELGDSALYLCASSFAGLNTEAFFGQGTRLTVV.

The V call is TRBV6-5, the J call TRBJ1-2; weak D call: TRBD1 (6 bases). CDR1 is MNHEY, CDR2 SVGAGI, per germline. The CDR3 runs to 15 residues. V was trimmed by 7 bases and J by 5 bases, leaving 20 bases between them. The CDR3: CASTDRGGRAYGYTF. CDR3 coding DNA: TGTGCCAGCACCGACAGAGGGGGAAGGGCTTATGGCTACACCTTC.

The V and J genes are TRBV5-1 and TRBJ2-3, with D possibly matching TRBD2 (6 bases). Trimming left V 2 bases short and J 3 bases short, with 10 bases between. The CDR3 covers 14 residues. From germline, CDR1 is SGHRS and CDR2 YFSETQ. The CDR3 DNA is TGCGCCAGCAGCTTTGGCGGGGCGACAGATACGCAGTATTTT. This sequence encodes CASSFGGATDTQYF.

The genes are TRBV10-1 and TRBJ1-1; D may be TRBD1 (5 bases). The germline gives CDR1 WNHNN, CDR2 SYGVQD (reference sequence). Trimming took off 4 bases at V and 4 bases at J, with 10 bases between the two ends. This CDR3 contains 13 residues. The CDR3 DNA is TGCGCCAGCAGTGGGGGGTTTGGCACTGAAGCTTTCTTT. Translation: CASSGGFGTEAFF.

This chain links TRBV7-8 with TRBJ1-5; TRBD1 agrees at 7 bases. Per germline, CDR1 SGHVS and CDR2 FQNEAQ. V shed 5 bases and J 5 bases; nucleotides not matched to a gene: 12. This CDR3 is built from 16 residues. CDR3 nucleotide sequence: TGTGCCAGCAGCCGAGCCGGGACAGAGCCCGATCAGCCCCAGCATTTT. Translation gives CASSRAGTEPDQPQHF.

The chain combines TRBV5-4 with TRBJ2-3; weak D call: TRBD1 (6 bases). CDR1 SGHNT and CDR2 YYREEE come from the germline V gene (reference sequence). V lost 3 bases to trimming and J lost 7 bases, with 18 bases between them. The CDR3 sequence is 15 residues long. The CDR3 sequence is CASSSTGTTANTQYF. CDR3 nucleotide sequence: TGTGCCAGCAGCTCGACCGGGACAACGGCAAATACGCAGTATTTT.

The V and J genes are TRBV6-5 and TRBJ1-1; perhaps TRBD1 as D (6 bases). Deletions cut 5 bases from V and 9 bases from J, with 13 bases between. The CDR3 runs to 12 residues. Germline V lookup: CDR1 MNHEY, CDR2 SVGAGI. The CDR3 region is CASSNYRAQAFF. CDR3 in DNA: TGTGCCAGCAGTAACTACAGGGCTCAAGCTTTCTTT.

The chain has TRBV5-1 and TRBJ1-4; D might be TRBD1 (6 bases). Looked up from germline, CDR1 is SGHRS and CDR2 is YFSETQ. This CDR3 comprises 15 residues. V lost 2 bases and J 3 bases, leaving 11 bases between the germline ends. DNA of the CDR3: TGCGCCAGCAGCTTAATTCAGGGGCCTAATGAAAAACTGTTTTTT. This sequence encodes CASSLIQGPNEKLFF.

CDR3 amino acids: CASSLGGPGELFF. CDR3 coding DNA: TGTGCCAGCAGTTTAGGGGGGCCCGGGGAGCTGTTTTTT. The chain carries TRBV12-3 or TRBV12-4 and TRBJ2-2, with D tentatively TRBD1 (6 bases). CDR3 length equals 13 residues. Trimming removed 1 base from V and 6 bases from J, with 6 bases in between.

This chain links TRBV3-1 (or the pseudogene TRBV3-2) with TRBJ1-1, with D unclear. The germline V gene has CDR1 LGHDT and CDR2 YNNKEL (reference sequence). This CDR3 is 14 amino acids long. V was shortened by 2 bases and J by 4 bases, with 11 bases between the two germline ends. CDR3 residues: CASSQRRGGTEAFF. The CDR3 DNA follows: TGTGCCAGCAGCCAACGTCGAGGAGGCACTGAAGCTTTCTTT.

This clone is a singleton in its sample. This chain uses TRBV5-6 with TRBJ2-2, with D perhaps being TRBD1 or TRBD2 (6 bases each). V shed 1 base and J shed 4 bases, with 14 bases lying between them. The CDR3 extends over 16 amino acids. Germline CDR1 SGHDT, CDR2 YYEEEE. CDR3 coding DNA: TGTGCCAGCAGCTTGCTGACCGGGGGCGGCACCGGGGAGCTGTTTTTT. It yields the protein CASSLLTGGGTGELFF.